The clone carrying this TCR beta chain was counted only a few times. No antigen is known for it. Disease duration under 2 months; hyperthyroidism patients were aged 18 to 65. This entry is derived from a study of T cells in Graves' hyperthyroidism and ophthalmopathy. Turning to the study itself: Peripheral blood samples were taken at initial diagnosis, prior to any treatment.

In germline, CDR1 is SQVTM, CDR2 ANQGSEA. This CDR3 is 12 amino acids long. Trimming pared 7 bases from V and 15 bases from J, leaving 22 bases between. Whole-study results and caveats: The majority of expanded thyroid clonotypes above 0.001 also appeared in blood.

RNA transcripts gave rise to amplified TCR beta CDR3 regions. First-round RT-PCR of the TCR CDR3 relied on the HTBI primer set. TCRdb redid the calling of the multiplex PCR reads with MiXCR, one entry per CDR3 protein. The sample has about 420,000 distinct CDR3 sequences; approximately 15% are singletons. The gene calls are TRBV29-1 and TRBJ2-1; a weak D match, TRBD2 (6 bases). The TCR originated in a woman younger than 35 with Graves' hyperthyroidism. Material for sequencing was blood. CDR3 sequence: CSADGGMQGRFF. In DNA, the CDR3 is TGCAGCGCCGACGGGGGTATGCAGGGTCGGTTCTTC.